This entry concerns a single T cell receptor beta chain. Its specific antigen is unknown. Base qualities are not provided; no much larger clone lies one nucleotide away. The time point label of this sample denotes: peripheral blood 6 weeks after treatment start. A cohort of 25 to 30 patients with locally advanced or metastatic urothelial carcinoma, treated at Memorial Sloan Kettering on a trial protocol, was included. Peripheral blood mononuclear cells were collected pretreatment and during treatment, with between 1 and 8 total time points per patient. The Qiagen DNeasy Blood extraction kit was used to purify genomic DNA from total PBMCs and from tumor samples. PBMCs were collected pretreatment and during treatment, and were isolated and stored as previously described. The data belong to a study of PD-L1 blockade in urothelial cancer (dated by TCRdb to between 2016 and 2019). Looking at the study overall: Therapy was started at some point between 2013 and 2015 for all patients, and atezolizumab 1,200 mg was administered intravenously every 3 weeks. A median of about 150,000 T cells and 65,000 to 90,000 unique TCRs was obtained from blood samples, and a median clonality of roughly 0.074 was observed. Pretreatment tumor samples and matched peripheral blood, collected serially before and after atezolizumab treatment, underwent TCR sequencing. Durable clinical benefit was achieved by nine patients but not by the remaining 20. In the same patients, pretreatment tumors underwent whole exome sequencing and RNA sequencing in addition to TCR sequencing. An ECOG performance status of 0 or 1 was recorded for the patients, and 0 to 3 prior chemotherapy regimens had been received by the patients. Blood samples were analyzed 3 weeks after the start of treatment (second dose) and 6 weeks after the start of treatment. An exploratory multi-omic analysis was conducted of the somatic, immune and clinical correlates of response to PD-L1 blockade with atezolizumab in urothelial cancer. Durable clinical benefit meant progression-free survival longer than 6 months, and TCR features were also tested against progression-free and overall survival. Some 29 patients had pretreatment blood TCR-seq, some 25 had at least one posttreatment blood collection, and some 25 had tumor TCR-seq. Twenty-five of 29 patients were males with bladder-origin urothelial cancer, and about 65% of the roughly 30 reported a prior smoking history.

Deletion took 5 bases off V and 7 bases off J, with a span of 15 bases between the germline ends. The CDR3, cysteine through phenylalanine, is 14 amino acids long. The kept DNA is CDR3 alone, 42 bases in frame from the first base. From a lookup of the germline V gene, CDR1 and CDR2 are SGHTA and FQGNSA. Each PCR received spiked-in synthetic TCR analog templates so that absolute template abundance could be estimated from read counts. Using the immunoSEQ assay, TCRbeta CDR3 regions were amplified from genomic DNA with bias-controlled V and J gene primers. Sequencing of rearranged TCRbeta segments was performed at approximately 20X coverage. The authors' analysis ran thus. Clustering was used to correct sequencing errors, and CDR3s were annotated against IMGT so that V, D and J genes could be assigned. Downstream analyses used only productive TCRbeta rearrangements and left out out-of-frame or stop-codon sequences. To compute clonality, Shannon entropy was normalized by the log of the number of unique productive sequences and then subtracted from one. Fisher's exact test with Benjamini-Hochberg correction, at a threshold of adjusted p below 0.01, was used to find clones that differed between time points or between blood and tumor. TCRdb limited this immuneACCESS table to in-frame rearrangements with V and J called. A share of clones is missing; checked studies link under half to unresolved V genes, and the rest is unexplained. The V and J calls and clone size come from that table; D and trimming were worked out from the DNA. The sample table contains 40,000 or so clones; only one count was recorded for more than 75% of them. The ten largest clonotypes hold roughly 13% of the sample.

On the study overall, not on this receptor specifically: Among patients with durable benefit, tumor-associated TCR clones showed greater expansion in peripheral blood 3 weeks after treatment started (n = 22, p = 0.022). Improved progression-free and overall survival was associated with having pretreatment peripheral blood TCR clonality below the median. Because the sample size was small (n = 29) and many of the analyses were exploratory, the results are meant to be hypothesis-generating.

The source was PBMCs, collected around atezolizumab (anti-PD-L1) treatment. The chain was built from TRBV7-2 and TRBJ1-5; possibly the D gene is TRBD1, per 6 matching bases. This sequence was found in a man in his sixties with urothelial cancer. The DNA is TGTGCCAGCAGCACTGACAGGCTCTTCCAGCCCCAGCATTTT. Protein translation: CASSTDRLFQPQHF.